This T cell receptor beta chain stems from a study of T cells in Graves' hyperthyroidism and ophthalmopathy. Amplification of TCR beta CDR3 regions was performed using RNA transcripts as template. HTBI primers were the set used in a first-round RT-PCR of the TCR CDR3. In TCRdb, the multiplex PCR reads were re-called with MiXCR into one record per CDR3 protein. The sample lists hundreds of thousands of distinct CDR3 sequences, 14% seen once, with 10% in the top ten. Exclusions: uncontrolled infection, other autoimmune disease, pregnancy, lactation. Diagnoses used clinical symptoms, serum thyroxine and TRAb, thyroid ultrasound and orbital computed tomography. Trimming stripped 7 bases from V and 12 bases from J, with 19 bases between. In germline, CDR1 is LNHDA, CDR2 SQIVND (reference sequence). This CDR3 contains 14 residues.

Sequencing was carried out using blood. This chain joins TRBV19 and TRBJ1-6; D may be TRBD1 (6 bases). This receptor was obtained from a woman younger than 35 with Graves' hyperthyroidism. In nucleotides, the CDR3 is TGTGCCAGTACTCTAACAGGGTTCTTGGGACCCCTCCACTTT. Its translation is CASTLTGFLGPLHF.